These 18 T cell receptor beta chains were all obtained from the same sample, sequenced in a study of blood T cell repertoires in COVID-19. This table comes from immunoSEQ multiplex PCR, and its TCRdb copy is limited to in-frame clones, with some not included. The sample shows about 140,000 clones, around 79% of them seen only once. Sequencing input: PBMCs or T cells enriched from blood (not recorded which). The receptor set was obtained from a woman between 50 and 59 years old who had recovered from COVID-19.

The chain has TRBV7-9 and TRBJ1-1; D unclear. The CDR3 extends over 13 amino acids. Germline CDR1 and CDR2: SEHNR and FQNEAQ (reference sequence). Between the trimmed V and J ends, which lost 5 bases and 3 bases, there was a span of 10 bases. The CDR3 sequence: CASSLFTDTEAFF. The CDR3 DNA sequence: TGTGCCAGCAGCCTATTCACGGACACTGAAGCTTTCTTT.

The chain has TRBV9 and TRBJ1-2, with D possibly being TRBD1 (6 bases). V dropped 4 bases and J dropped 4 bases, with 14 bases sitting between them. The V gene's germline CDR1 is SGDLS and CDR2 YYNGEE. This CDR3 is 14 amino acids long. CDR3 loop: CASSTRTGSYGYTF. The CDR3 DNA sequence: TGTGCCAGCAGCACCCGAACAGGGTCCTATGGCTACACCTTC.

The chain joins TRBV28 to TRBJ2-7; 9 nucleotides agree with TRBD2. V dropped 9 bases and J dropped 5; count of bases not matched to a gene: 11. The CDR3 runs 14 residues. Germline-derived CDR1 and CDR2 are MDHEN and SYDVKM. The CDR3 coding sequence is TGTGCCAGTCGCGCTGGACTAGCGATCCACGAGCAGTACTTC. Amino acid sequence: CASRAGLAIHEQYF.

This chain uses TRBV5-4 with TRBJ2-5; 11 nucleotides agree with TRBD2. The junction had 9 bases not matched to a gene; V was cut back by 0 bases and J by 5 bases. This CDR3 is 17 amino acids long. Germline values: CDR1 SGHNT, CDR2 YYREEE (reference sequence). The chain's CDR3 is CASSLALAGGPEETQYF. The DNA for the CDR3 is TGTGCCAGCAGCTTGGCCTTAGCGGGGGGGCCAGAGGAGACCCAGTACTTC.

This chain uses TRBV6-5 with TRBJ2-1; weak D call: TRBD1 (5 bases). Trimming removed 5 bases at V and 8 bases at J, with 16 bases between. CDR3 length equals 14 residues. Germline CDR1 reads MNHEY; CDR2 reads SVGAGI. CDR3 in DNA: TGTGCCAGCAGTCTCGGGCTCCCCAGGGATGAGCAGTTCTTC. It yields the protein CASSLGLPRDEQFF.

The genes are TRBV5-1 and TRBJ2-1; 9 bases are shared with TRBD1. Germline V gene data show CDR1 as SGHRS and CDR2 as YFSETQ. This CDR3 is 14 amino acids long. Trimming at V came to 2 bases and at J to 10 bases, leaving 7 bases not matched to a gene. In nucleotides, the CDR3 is TGCGCCAGCAGCTTACAGGGGGCTGTAGGGGAGCAGTTCTTC. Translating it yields CASSLQGAVGEQFF.

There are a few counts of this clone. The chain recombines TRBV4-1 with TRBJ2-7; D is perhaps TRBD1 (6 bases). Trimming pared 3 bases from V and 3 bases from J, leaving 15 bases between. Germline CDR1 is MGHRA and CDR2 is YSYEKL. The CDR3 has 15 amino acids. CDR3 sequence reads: CASSQLAGTLYEQYF. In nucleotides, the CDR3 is TGCGCCAGCAGCCAGCTAGCCGGGACACTCTACGAGCAGTACTTC.

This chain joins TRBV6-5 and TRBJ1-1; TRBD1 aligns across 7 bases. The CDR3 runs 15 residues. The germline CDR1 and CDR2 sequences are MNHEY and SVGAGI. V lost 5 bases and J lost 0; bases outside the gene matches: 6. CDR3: CASSLVTGMNTEAFF. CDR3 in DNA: TGTGCCAGCAGTCTTGTGACAGGGATGAACACTGAAGCTTTCTTT.

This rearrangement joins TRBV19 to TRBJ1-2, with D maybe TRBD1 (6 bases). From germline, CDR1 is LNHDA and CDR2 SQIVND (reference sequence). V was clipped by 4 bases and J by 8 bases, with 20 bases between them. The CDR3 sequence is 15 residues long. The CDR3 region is CASSTYPGAAGGYTF. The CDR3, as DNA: TGTGCCAGTAGTACTTACCCAGGGGCTGCAGGGGGCTACACCTTC.

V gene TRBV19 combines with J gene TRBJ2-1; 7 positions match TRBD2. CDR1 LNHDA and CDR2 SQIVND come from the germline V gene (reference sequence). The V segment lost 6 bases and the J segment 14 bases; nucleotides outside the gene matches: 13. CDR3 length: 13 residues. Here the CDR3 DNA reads TGTGCCAGTAGCACCCTAGGAGCGGGAAAGGAGTTCTTC. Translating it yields CASSTLGAGKEFF.

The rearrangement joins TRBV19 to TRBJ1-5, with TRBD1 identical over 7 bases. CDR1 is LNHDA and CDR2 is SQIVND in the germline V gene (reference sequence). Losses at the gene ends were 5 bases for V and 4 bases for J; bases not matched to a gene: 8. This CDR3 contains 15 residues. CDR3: CASSVWTGDNQPQHF. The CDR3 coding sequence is TGTGCCAGTAGTGTTTGGACAGGCGATAATCAGCCCCAGCATTTT.

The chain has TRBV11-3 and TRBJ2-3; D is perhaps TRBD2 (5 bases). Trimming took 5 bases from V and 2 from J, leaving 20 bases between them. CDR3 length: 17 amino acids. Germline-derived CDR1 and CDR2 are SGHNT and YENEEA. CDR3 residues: CASSEGFLAPNTDTQYF. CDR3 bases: TGTGCCAGCAGCGAGGGATTTTTAGCCCCAAACACAGATACGCAGTATTTT.

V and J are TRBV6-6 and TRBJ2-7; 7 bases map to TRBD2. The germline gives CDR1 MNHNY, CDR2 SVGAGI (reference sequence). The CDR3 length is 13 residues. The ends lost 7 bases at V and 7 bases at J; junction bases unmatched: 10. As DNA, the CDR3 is TGTGCCAGCACCGGGACTACCCTCAGTGAGCAGTACTTC. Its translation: CASTGTTLSEQYF.

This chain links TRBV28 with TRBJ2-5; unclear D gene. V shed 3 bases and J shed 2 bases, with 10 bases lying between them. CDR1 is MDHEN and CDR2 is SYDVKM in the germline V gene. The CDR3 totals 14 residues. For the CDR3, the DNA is TGTGCCAGCAGTTTGCCTACTACGCAAGAGACCCAGTACTTC. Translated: CASSLPTTQETQYF.

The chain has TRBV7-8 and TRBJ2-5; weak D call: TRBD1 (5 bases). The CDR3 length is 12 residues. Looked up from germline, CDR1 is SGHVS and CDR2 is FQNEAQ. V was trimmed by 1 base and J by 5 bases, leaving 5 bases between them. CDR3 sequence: CASSLDRETQYF. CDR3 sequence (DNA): TGTGCCAGCAGCTTAGACAGGGAGACCCAGTACTTC.

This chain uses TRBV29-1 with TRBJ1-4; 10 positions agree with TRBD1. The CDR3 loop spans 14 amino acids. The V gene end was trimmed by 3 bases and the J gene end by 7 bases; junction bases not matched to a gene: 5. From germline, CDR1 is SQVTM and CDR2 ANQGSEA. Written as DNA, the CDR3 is TGCAGCGTTGAGTCTGGGACAGGGGTTGAAAAACTGTTTTTT. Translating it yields CSVESGTGVEKLFF.

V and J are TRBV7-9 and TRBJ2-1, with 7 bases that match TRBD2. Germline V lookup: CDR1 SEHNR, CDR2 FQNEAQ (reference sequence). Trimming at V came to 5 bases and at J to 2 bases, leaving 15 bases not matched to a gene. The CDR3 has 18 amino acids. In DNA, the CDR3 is TGTGCCAGCAGCCAAAACCACATGACTAGCAAAGCCTACAATGAGCAGTTCTTC. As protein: CASSQNHMTSKAYNEQFF.

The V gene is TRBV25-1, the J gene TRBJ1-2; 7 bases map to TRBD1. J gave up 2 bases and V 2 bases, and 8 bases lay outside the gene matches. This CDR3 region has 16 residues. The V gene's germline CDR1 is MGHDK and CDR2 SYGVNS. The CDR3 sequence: CASSENLGQRNYGYTF. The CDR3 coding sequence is TGTGCCAGCAGTGAAAATTTGGGACAGCGCAACTATGGCTACACCTTC.